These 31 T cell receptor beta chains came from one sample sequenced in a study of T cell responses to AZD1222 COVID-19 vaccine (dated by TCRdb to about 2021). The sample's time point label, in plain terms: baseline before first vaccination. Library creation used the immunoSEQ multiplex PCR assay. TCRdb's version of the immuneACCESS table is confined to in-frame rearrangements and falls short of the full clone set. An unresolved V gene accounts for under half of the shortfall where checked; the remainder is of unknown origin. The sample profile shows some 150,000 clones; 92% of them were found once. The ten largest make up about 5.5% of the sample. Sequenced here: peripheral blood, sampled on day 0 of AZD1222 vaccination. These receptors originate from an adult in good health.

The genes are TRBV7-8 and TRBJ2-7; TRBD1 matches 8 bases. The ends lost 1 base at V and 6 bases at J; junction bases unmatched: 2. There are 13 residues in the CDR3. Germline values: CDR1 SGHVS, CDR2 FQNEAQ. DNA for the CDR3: TGTGCCAGCAGCTTAGGGACAGGGAGCGAGCAGTACTTC. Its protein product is CASSLGTGSEQYF.

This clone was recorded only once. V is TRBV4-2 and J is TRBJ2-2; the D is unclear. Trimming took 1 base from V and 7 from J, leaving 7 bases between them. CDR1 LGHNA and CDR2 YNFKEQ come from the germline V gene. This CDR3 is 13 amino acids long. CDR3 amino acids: CASSQVGLGELFF. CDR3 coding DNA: TGTGCCAGCAGCCAAGTTGGGCTCGGGGAGCTGTTTTTT.

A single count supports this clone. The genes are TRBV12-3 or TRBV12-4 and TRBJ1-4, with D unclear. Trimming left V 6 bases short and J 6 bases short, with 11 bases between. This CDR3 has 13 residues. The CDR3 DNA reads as TGTGCCAGCAGACGAGGGAGAGATGAAAAACTGTTTTTT. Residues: CASRRGRDEKLFF.

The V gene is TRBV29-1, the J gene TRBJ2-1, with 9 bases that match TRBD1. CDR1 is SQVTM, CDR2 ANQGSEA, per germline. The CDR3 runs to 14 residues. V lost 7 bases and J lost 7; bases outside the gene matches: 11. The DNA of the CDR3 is TGCAGCGCCCAAGGGGGACAGGGAAGGAATGAGCAGTTCTTC. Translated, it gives CSAQGGQGRNEQFF.

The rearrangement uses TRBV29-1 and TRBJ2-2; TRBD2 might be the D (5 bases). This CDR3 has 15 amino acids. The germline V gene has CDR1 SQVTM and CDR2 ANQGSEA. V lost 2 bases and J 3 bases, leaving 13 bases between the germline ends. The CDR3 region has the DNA TGCAGCGTTGAACGGGGAAATGGTTACACCGGGGAGCTGTTTTTT. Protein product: CSVERGNGYTGELFF.

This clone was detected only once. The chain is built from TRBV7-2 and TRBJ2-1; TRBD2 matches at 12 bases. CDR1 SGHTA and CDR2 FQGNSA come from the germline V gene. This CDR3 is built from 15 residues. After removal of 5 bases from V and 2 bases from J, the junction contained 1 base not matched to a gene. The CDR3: CASSRTSGAYNEQFF. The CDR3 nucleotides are TGTGCCAGCAGCAGGACTAGCGGGGCCTACAATGAGCAGTTCTTC.

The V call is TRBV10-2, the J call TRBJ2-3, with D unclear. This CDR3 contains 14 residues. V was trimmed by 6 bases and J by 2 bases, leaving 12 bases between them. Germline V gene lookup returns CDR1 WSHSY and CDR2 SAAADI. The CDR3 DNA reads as TGCGCCAGCAGCGCCACAGAGAACACAGATACGCAGTATTTT. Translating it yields CASSATENTDTQYF.

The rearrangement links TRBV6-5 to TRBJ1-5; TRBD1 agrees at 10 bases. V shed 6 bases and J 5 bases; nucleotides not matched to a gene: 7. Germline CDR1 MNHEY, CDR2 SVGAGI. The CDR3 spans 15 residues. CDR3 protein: CASRTGQGRDQPQHF. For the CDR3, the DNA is TGTGCCAGCAGGACGGGACAGGGGAGAGATCAGCCCCAGCATTTT.

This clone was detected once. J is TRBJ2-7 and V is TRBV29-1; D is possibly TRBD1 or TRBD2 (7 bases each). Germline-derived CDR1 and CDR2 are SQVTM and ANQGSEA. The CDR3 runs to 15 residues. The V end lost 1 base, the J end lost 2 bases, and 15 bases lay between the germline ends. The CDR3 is CSVEGGGTAPYEQYF. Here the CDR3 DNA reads TGCAGCGTTGAAGGGGGGGGGACAGCTCCCTACGAGCAGTACTTC.

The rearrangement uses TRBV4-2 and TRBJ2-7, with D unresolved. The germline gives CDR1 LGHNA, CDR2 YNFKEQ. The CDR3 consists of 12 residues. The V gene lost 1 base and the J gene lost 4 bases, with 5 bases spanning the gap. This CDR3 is CASSQVRYEQYF. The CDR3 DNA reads TGTGCCAGCAGCCAAGTAAGATACGAGCAGTACTTC.

The CDR3 DNA reads TGTGCCACCAGAGGGACAGGGGCTGAAAACACCATATATTTT. Protein sequence: CATRGTGAENTIYF. The V call is TRBV24-1, the J call TRBJ1-3; 10 positions match TRBD1. The CDR3 totals 14 residues. J was trimmed by 6 bases and V by 7 bases; bases with no gene match: 5. Germline V gives CDR1 KGHDR, CDR2 SFDVKD.

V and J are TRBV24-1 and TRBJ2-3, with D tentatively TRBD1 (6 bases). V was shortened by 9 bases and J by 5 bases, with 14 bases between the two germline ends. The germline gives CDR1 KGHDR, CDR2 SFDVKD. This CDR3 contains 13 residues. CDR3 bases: TGTGCCACCTCCTTGGGGGCGAGAGATACGCAGTATTTT. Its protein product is CATSLGARDTQYF.

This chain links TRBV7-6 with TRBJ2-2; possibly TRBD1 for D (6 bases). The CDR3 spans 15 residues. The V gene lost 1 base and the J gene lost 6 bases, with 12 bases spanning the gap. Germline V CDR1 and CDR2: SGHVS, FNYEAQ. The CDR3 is CASSLGLGGSGELFF. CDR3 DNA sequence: TGTGCCAGCAGCTTAGGGTTAGGGGGTTCCGGGGAGCTGTTTTTT.

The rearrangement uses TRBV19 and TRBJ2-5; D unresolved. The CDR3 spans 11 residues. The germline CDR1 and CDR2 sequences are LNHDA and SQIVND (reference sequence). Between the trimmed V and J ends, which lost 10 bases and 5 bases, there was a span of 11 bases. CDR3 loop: CATNSRETQYF. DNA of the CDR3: TGTGCCACCAATTCTCGGGAGACCCAGTACTTC.

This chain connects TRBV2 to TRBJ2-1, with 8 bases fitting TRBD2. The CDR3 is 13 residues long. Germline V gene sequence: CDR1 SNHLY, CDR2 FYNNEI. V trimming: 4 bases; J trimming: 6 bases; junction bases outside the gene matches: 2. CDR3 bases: TGTGCCAGCAGTGGAGCGGGGGCCAATGAGCAGTTCTTC. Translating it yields CASSGAGANEQFF.

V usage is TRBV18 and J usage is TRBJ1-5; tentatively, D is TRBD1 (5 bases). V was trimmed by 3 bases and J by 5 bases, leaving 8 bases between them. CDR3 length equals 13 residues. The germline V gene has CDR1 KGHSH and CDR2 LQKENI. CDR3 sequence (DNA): TGTGCCAGCTCACCGGGACTGGATCAGCCCCAGCATTTT. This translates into CASSPGLDQPQHF.

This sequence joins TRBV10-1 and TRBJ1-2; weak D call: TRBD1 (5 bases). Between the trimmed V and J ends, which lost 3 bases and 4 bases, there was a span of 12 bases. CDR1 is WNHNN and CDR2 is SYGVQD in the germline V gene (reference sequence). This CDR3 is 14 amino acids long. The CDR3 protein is CASSETGSRYGYTF. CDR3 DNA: TGCGCCAGCAGTGAAACAGGTTCGCGCTATGGCTACACCTTC.

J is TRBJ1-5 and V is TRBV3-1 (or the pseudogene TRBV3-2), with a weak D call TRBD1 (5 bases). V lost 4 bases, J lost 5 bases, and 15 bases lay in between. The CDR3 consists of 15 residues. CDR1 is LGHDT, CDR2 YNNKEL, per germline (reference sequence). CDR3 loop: CASSPNVQGYQPQHF. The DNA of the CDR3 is TGTGCCAGCAGCCCGAATGTCCAGGGCTATCAGCCCCAGCATTTT.

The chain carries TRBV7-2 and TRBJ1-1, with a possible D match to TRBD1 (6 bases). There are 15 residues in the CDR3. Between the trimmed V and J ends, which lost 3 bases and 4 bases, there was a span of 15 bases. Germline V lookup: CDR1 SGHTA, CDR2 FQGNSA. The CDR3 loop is CASSFRPGASTEAFF. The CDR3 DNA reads TGTGCCAGCAGCTTTAGACCGGGGGCGAGCACTGAAGCTTTCTTT.

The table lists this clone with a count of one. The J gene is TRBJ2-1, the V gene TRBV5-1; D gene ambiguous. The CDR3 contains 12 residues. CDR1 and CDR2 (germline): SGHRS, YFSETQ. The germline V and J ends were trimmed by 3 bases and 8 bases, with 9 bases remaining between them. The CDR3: CASSSRSDEQFF. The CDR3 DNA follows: TGCGCCAGCAGCTCTAGGTCCGATGAGCAGTTCTTC.

CDR3 in DNA: TGTGCCACCAGTGACCCCCCCCAGAGGGGTACGGATGAGCAGTTCTTC. Translating gives CATSDPPQRGTDEQFF. The rearrangement uses TRBV24-1 and TRBJ2-1; D may match TRBD1 or TRBD2 (5 bases each). The V gene's germline CDR1 is KGHDR and CDR2 SFDVKD. V was clipped by 4 bases and J by 8 bases, with 20 bases between them. The CDR3 is 16 residues long.

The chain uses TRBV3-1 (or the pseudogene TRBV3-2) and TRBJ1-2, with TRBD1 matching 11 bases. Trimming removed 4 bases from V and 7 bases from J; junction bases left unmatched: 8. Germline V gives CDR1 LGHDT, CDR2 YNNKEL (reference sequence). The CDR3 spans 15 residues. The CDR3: CASSPMMGQGGGYTF. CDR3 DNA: TGTGCCAGCAGCCCCATGATGGGACAGGGGGGTGGCTACACCTTC.

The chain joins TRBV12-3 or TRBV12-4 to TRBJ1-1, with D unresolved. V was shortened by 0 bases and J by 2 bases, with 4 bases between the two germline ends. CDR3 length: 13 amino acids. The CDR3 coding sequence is TGTGCCAGCAGTTTAGCGGGTAACACTGAAGCTTTCTTT. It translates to CASSLAGNTEAFF.

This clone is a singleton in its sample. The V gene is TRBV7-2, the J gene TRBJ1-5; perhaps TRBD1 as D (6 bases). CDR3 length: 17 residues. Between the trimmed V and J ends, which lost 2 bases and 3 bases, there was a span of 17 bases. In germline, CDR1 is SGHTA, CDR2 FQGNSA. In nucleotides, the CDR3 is TGTGCCAGCAGCTTATTTTCGGGAGGGACAATCAATCAGCCCCAGCATTTT. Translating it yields CASSLFSGGTINQPQHF. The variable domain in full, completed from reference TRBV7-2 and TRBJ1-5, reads GAGVSQSPSNKVTEKGKDVELRCDPISGHTALYWYRQSLGQGLEFLIYFQGNSAPDKSGLPSDRFSAERTGGSVSTLTIQRTQQEDSAVYLCASSLFSGGTINQPQHFGDGTRLSIL.

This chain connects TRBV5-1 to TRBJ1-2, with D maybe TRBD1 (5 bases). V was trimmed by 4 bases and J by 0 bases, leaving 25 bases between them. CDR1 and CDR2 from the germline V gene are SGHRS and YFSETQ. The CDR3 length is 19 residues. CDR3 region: CASSPGTLLQVSSNYGYTF. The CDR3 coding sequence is TGCGCCAGCAGCCCTGGGACCTTGTTACAGGTCTCGTCTAACTATGGCTACACCTTC.

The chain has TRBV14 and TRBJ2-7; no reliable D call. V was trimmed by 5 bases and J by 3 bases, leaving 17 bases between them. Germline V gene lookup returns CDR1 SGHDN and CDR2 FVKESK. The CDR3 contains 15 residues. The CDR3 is CASSEFPWGNYEQYF. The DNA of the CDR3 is TGTGCCAGCAGCGAGTTCCCATGGGGTAACTACGAGCAGTACTTC.

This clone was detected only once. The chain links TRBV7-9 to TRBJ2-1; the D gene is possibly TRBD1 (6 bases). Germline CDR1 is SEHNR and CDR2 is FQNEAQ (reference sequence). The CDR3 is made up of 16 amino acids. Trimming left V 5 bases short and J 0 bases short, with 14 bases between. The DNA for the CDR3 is TGTGCCAGCAGCCCGACAGGTTATAGCTCCTACAATGAGCAGTTCTTC. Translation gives CASSPTGYSSYNEQFF.

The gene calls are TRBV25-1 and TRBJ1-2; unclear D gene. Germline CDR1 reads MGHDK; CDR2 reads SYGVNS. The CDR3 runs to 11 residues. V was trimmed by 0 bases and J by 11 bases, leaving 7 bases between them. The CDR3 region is CASSEYGGYTF. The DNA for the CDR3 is TGTGCCAGCAGTGAATACGGCGGGTACACCTTC.

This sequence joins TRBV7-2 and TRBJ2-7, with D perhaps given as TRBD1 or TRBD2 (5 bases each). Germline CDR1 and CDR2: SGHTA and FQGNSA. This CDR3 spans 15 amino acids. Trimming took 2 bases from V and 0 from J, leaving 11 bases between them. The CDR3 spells CASSLTPRGSYEQYF. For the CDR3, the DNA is TGTGCCAGCAGCTTAACGCCGAGGGGCTCCTACGAGCAGTACTTC.

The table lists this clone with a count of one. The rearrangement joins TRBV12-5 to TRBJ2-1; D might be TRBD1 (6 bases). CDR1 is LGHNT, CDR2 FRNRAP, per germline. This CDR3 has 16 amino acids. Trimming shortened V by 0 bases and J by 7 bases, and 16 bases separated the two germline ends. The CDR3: CASGLVGQGSQNEQFF. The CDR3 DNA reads TGTGCTAGTGGTTTGGTTGGCCAGGGGTCTCAAAATGAGCAGTTCTTC.

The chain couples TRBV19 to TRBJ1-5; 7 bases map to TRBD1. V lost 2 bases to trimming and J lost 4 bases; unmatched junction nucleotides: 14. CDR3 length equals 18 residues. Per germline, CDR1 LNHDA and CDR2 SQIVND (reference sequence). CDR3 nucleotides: TGTGCCAGTAGTATATTTCAGGGGGGGAGTACGACTAATCAGCCCCAGCATTTT. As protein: CASSIFQGGSTTNQPQHF.